The T cell receptor (beta chain) under discussion was sequenced for a study of OX40 agonist ivuxolimab in advanced cancers. Germline-derived CDR1 and CDR2 are GTSNPN and SVGIG (reference sequence). V lost 5 bases and J 3 bases, leaving 14 bases between the germline ends. CDR3 size: 14 residues. Of note for this clone: Its antigen is still unknown.

Broader study findings: The study found among the lowest clonal expansion in partial responders at 0.1-3.0 mg/kg. CD4+ and CD8+ T cells in blood underwent clonal expansion by week 6 at 0.1 to 3.0 mg/kg.

Systemic immunosuppression or autoimmune disease history was grounds to exclude patients. Data came from immunoSEQ multiplex PCR; TCRdb stores just in-frame clones and leaves some out. Of some 100,000 clones in the sample, 90% are singletons; the top ten hold more than 0.25%. The genes are TRBV30 and TRBJ1-5; D remains ambiguous. The source of this sequence is an adult with an advanced solid tumor such as melanoma, head and neck, liver or kidney cancer. The specimen comprised CD4+ or CD8+ T cells sorted from blood, sampled in a trial of the OX40 agonist ivuxolimab. CDR3: CAWSRGGFNQPQHF. The DNA of the CDR3 is TGTGCCTGGTCTCGTGGAGGTTTCAATCAGCCCCAGCATTTT.